A single sample is the source of the 17 T cell receptor beta chains below, sequenced in a study of blood T cell repertoires in COVID-19. Clones were sequenced by immunoSEQ multiplex PCR, and TCRdb holds only the in-frame ones, with some missing. The sample lists 170,000 or so clones, roughly 86% occurring once. The sequenced sample was peripheral blood. All receptors derive from a man aged 55 to 70 with COVID-19, enrolled during active disease.

The chain couples TRBV7-2 to TRBJ1-6; D is perhaps TRBD1 (5 bases). From germline, CDR1 is SGHTA and CDR2 FQGNSA. The CDR3 runs 15 residues. The V gene lost 1 base and the J gene lost 2 bases, with 6 bases spanning the gap. The CDR3 nucleotides are TGTGCCAGCAGCTTAGGGGGCGCCTATAATTCACCCCTCCACTTT. It encodes CASSLGGAYNSPLHF. The full variable domain, in which reference TRBV7-2 and TRBJ1-6 provide the parts outside the CDR3, is GAGVSQSPSNKVTEKGKDVELRCDPISGHTALYWYRQSLGQGLEFLIYFQGNSAPDKSGLPSDRFSAERTGGSVSTLTIQRTQQEDSAVYLCASSLGGAYNSPLHFGNGTRLTVT.

This chain uses TRBV28 with TRBJ1-5, with D possibly TRBD1 on 5 matching bases. Germline CDR1 reads MDHEN; CDR2 reads SYDVKM. This CDR3 has 17 residues. V was pared by 10 bases and J by 0 bases, with 22 bases between. The CDR3 reads CATGGGVSRSSNQPQHF. The CDR3 coding sequence is TGTGCCACCGGGGGTGGGGTTTCTCGTTCTAGCAATCAGCCCCAGCATTTT. Variable domain in full (rest from reference TRBV28 and TRBJ1-5): DVKVTQSSRYLVKRTGEKVFLECVQDMDHENMFWYRQDPGLGLRLIYFSYDVKMKEKGDIPEGYSVSREKKERFSLILESASTNQTSMYLCATGGGVSRSSNQPQHFGDGTRLSIL.

In DNA, the CDR3 is TGTGCCAGCAGCCCCTTTTTGGGACAGTACAATGAGCAGTTCTTC. Translated: CASSPFLGQYNEQFF. The genes are TRBV7-3 and TRBJ2-1, with 7 bases matching TRBD1. Per germline, CDR1 SGHTA and CDR2 FQGTGA. CDR3 length equals 15 residues. Unmatched junction bases numbered 8, after V lost 5 bases and J lost 4 bases.

This chain uses TRBV20-1 with TRBJ2-7, with TRBD1 matching 9 bases. The CDR3 totals 14 residues. The trim removed 3 bases at V and 2 bases at J, leaving 5 bases unmatched. Germline V gene lookup returns CDR1 DFQATT and CDR2 SNEGSKA (reference sequence). CDR3 residues: CSASKDRGAYEQYF. The CDR3 region has the DNA TGCAGTGCTAGTAAGGACAGGGGAGCCTACGAGCAGTACTTC.

The rearrangement uses TRBV6-2 or TRBV6-3 and TRBJ2-7, with 7 bases identical to TRBD1. From germline, CDR1 is MNHEY and CDR2 SVGEGT. J lost 4 bases, V lost 2 bases, and 11 bases had no gene match. There are 16 residues in the CDR3. The CDR3 protein is CASSYPTGIPGYEQYF. As DNA, the CDR3 is TGTGCCAGCAGTTACCCGACAGGGATCCCTGGGTACGAGCAGTACTTC.

This sequence joins TRBV27 and TRBJ2-3, with D perhaps TRBD2 (6 bases). The V end lost 2 bases, the J end lost 0 bases, and 18 bases lay between the germline ends. Germline V lookup: CDR1 MNHEY, CDR2 SMNVEV (reference sequence). The CDR3 length is 18 residues. The CDR3 DNA is TGTGCCAGCAGTTTACGAGGTAGCGGAATACGAAGCACAGATACGCAGTATTTT. This sequence encodes CASSLRGSGIRSTDTQYF.

The rearrangement joins TRBV6-5 to TRBJ2-3, with D unresolved. This CDR3 is 14 amino acids long. Trimming stripped 6 bases from V and 0 bases from J, with 10 bases between. Germline V gene lookup returns CDR1 MNHEY and CDR2 SVGAGI. Written as DNA, the CDR3 is TGTGCCAGCAGGCGAAGTGCTAGCACAGATACGCAGTATTTT. It translates to CASRRSASTDTQYF.

The V gene is TRBV7-2, the J gene TRBJ2-2; TRBD2 aligns across 7 bases. The CDR3 has 15 amino acids. Trimming removed 2 bases from V and 2 bases from J; junction bases left unmatched: 2. Germline V lookup: CDR1 SGHTA, CDR2 FQGNSA. The CDR3 loop is CASSLMGLNTGELFF. Here the CDR3 DNA reads TGTGCCAGCAGCTTAATGGGACTAAACACCGGGGAGCTGTTTTTT.

The CDR3 region has the DNA TGTGCCAGCAGTTACGCCCGACAGGCGGTGAGCAATCAGCCCCAGCATTTT. Its protein product is CASSYARQAVSNQPQHF. J is TRBJ1-5 and V is TRBV6-2 or TRBV6-3, with D tentatively TRBD1 (6 bases). The CDR3 runs to 17 residues. Per germline, CDR1 MNHEY and CDR2 SVGEGT. With 2 bases removed from V and 1 base from J, the gap between germline ends came to 15 bases.

This clone was found once. The chain is built from TRBV6-5 and TRBJ1-4; TRBD1 agrees at 10 bases. The CDR3 is made up of 15 amino acids. With 8 bases clipped from V and 6 bases from J, the junction kept 9 bases outside the gene matches. Germline CDR1 MNHEY, CDR2 SVGAGI. The CDR3 DNA reads as TGTGCCAGCCTTGCTTTGGACAGGGGGTATGAAAAACTGTTTTTT. Translating it yields CASLALDRGYEKLFF.

The chain carries TRBV6-5 and TRBJ2-7, with TRBD1 identical over 10 bases. V lost 2 bases and J lost 13; bases outside the gene matches: 2. Per germline, CDR1 MNHEY and CDR2 SVGAGI. This CDR3 has 11 residues. CDR3 in DNA: TGTGCCAGCAGTTACGGACAGGGGGTATACTTC. Residues: CASSYGQGVYF.

The chain uses TRBV5-5 and TRBJ1-3; D is perhaps TRBD1 (5 bases). In germline, CDR1 is SGHKS, CDR2 YYEKEE (reference sequence). This CDR3 contains 16 residues. V was trimmed by 1 base and J by 4 bases, leaving 15 bases between them. CDR3: CASSLSTGLEGNTIYF. DNA for the CDR3: TGTGCCAGCAGCTTGAGTACAGGACTAGAGGGAAACACCATATATTTT.

The chain is built from TRBV7-9 and TRBJ2-7, with 7 bases identical to TRBD1. Per germline, CDR1 SEHNR and CDR2 FQNEAQ (reference sequence). V was clipped by 5 bases and J by 4 bases; unmatched bases: 11. The CDR3 loop spans 15 amino acids. CDR3 bases: TGTGCCAGCAGCCCTTGGACAGGTGCCTCGTACGAGCAGTACTTC. Its protein product is CASSPWTGASYEQYF.

This rearrangement joins TRBV9 to TRBJ2-1; 8 bases are shared with TRBD2. Germline CDR1 and CDR2: SGDLS and YYNGEE. V lost 0 bases to trimming and J lost 8 bases; unmatched junction nucleotides: 4. The CDR3 is made up of 14 amino acids. CDR3 nucleotides: TGTGCCAGCAGCGTAGCGGGGGGGCCCGATGAGCAGTTCTTC. Translated, it gives CASSVAGGPDEQFF.

The chain uses TRBV12-3 or TRBV12-4 and TRBJ1-1; D is ambiguous. CDR3 length: 13 amino acids. V was pared by 5 bases and J by 11 bases, with 18 bases between. CDR3: CASSKVGRGEAFF. The CDR3, as DNA: TGTGCCAGCAGTAAAGTGGGGAGAGGTGAGGCTTTCTTT.

This clone was picked up a small number of times. The rearrangement links TRBV9 to TRBJ1-3, with D uncertain. Trimming stripped 3 bases from V and 0 bases from J, with 10 bases between. CDR1 and CDR2 from the germline V gene are SGDLS and YYNGEE. The CDR3 is made up of 15 amino acids. Here the CDR3 DNA reads TGTGCCAGCAGCGAACAGAGCCTCTCTGGAAACACCATATATTTT. Encoded protein: CASSEQSLSGNTIYF.

The table lists this clone with a few counts. One junction end does not reproduce the germline sequence, and a read error may be involved. The chain is built from TRBV19 and TRBJ2-1, with TRBD2 matching 9 bases. The length of the CDR3 is 16 residues. Germline V CDR1 and CDR2: LNHDA, SQIVND (reference sequence). Here the CDR3 reads CASRIRGGRAWNEQFF. CDR3 bases: TGTGCAAGTAGAATAAGGGGCGGGAGGGCCTGGAATGAGCAGTTCTTC.